This T cell receptor beta chain was identified during a study of OX40 agonist ivuxolimab in advanced cancers. Study-wide background: Six ivuxolimab dose levels, 0.01 to 10 mg/kg, were given intravenously every 2 weeks. Patients in dose escalation had liver, melanoma, kidney or head and neck cancers.

Trimming cost V 1 base and J 5 bases, with 14 bases left between them. Germline values: CDR1 SGHNT, CDR2 YENEEA. This CDR3 has 15 residues. TCRdb's copy holds only in-frame clones and misses some; the assay was immunoSEQ multiplex PCR. The sample holds 90,000 to 100,000 clones, approximately 83% seen once. This clonotype was obtained from an adult with an advanced solid tumor such as melanoma, head and neck, liver or kidney cancer. Here the sequenced sample was CD4+ or CD8+ T cells sorted from blood, taken in a trial of the OX40 agonist ivuxolimab. This chain connects TRBV11-3 to TRBJ2-5, with D possibly being TRBD1 or TRBD2 (5 bases each). CDR3 DNA sequence: TGTGCCAGCAGCTTAGGACCCGGGGCGGGTGAGACCCAGTACTTC. Its protein product is CASSLGPGAGETQYF.